What follows are 13 T cell receptor beta chains derived from one specimen sequenced in a study of CD8 T cells in ankylosing spondylitis. TCRdb reprocessed the 5' RACE reads via MiXCR and lists one record per CDR3 protein. The sample records about 200,000 distinct CDR3 sequences, roughly 25% being singletons. Sequencing used blood, either unsorted or a sorted T cell fraction (not recorded which). Receptor source: a male donor with ankylosing spondylitis or in good health (not recorded which).

This clonotype has more than one count but fewer than ten. The chain uses TRBV5-1 and TRBJ2-3, with D uncertain. The CDR3 has 15 residues. Germline CDR1 SGHRS, CDR2 YFSETQ. The V and J ends lost 0 bases and 2 bases respectively, with 10 bases between them. CDR3 DNA sequence: TGCGCCAGCAGCTTGGATAGGCCCACCACAGATACGCAGTATTTT. Its translation: CASSLDRPTTDTQYF.

This clonotype was counted many times. The chain links TRBV5-1 to TRBJ2-7; D unclear. The CDR3 covers 12 residues. Germline-derived CDR1 and CDR2 are SGHRS and YFSETQ. Trimming removed 1 base at V and 4 bases at J, with 6 bases between. This CDR3 is CASSLMGYEQYF. CDR3 DNA: TGCGCCAGCAGCTTGATGGGTTACGAGCAGTACTTC.

This clonotype has at least ten counts. The chain couples TRBV5-4 to TRBJ2-2, with 9 bases matching TRBD2. The CDR3 extends over 15 amino acids. Germline CDR1 is SGHNT and CDR2 is YYREEE (reference sequence). Trimming took 2 bases from V and 4 from J; bases not matched to a gene: 3. The CDR3, as DNA: TGTGCCAGCAGCTTACCGGGACTAGCCACCGGGGAGCTGTTTTTT. Translation gives CASSLPGLATGELFF.

This clonotype was recorded many times. The chain couples TRBV12-3 or TRBV12-4 to TRBJ1-1, with a tentative D call TRBD1 (5 bases). The V gene lost 9 bases and the J gene lost 5 bases, with 16 bases spanning the gap. This CDR3 spans 13 amino acids. The CDR3 DNA is TGTGCCAGTGGGGAGGCAGGGCGGACTGAAGCTTTCTTT. Its protein is CASGEAGRTEAFF.

The V and J genes are TRBV5-1 and TRBJ1-1, with 9 bases lining up with TRBD1. The CDR3 totals 15 residues. CDR1 SGHRS and CDR2 YFSETQ come from the germline V gene. Germline trimming cut 0 bases from V and 1 base from J; bases unmatched to any gene: 1. The CDR3 DNA reads TGCGCCAGCAGCTTGGGACAGGGGGAGAACACTGAAGCTTTCTTT. Protein: CASSLGQGENTEAFF.

This chain joins TRBV6-1 and TRBJ2-4; the D gene is possibly TRBD1 (6 bases). Per the germline V gene, CDR1 is MNHNS and CDR2 is SASEGT. The CDR3 is 13 amino acids. V was shortened by 6 bases and J by 10 bases, with 16 bases between the two germline ends. The CDR3 region is CASRKSGVGIQYF. The CDR3 region has the DNA TGTGCCAGCAGAAAATCAGGGGTTGGGATTCAGTACTTC.

This clonotype was counted ten times or more. The chain links TRBV7-2 to TRBJ1-2, with TRBD1 matching over 9 bases. The CDR3 covers 14 residues. The germline CDR1 and CDR2 sequences are SGHTA and FQGNSA. V lost 5 bases, J lost 7 bases, and 8 bases stayed unmatched. CDR3 amino acids: CASSVTGGAFGYTF. For the CDR3, the DNA is TGTGCCAGCAGCGTTACAGGGGGCGCCTTTGGCTACACCTTC.

This clonotype was picked up a small number of times. This chain joins TRBV6-4 and TRBJ2-6; possibly TRBD2 for D (7 bases). CDR1 is MRHNA and CDR2 is SNTAGT in the germline V gene. V lost 6 bases and J 2 bases, leaving 14 bases between the germline ends. The CDR3 runs to 16 residues. The CDR3 nucleotides read TGTGCCAGCAGCCCCACCGGGGGGCCTGGGGCCAACGTCCTGACTTTC. It is translated as CASSPTGGPGANVLTF.

V and J are TRBV20-1 and TRBJ2-3; 7 bases fit TRBD2. With V trimmed by 3 bases and J by 0 bases, 6 bases remained unmatched. CDR3 length: 15 amino acids. Germline V gene lookup returns CDR1 DFQATT and CDR2 SNEGSKA (reference sequence). Written as DNA, the CDR3 is TGCAGTGCTAGTGGTCTAGCGGATAGCACAGATACGCAGTATTTT. Its protein is CSASGLADSTDTQYF.

This clonotype was detected ten times or more. This sequence joins TRBV12-3 or TRBV12-4 and TRBJ2-1; 7 nucleotides agree with TRBD2. V gave up 4 bases and J gave up 7 bases; unmatched junction bases: 7. The CDR3 spans 14 residues. This CDR3 is CASSYHFSGNEQFF. Written as DNA, the CDR3 is TGTGCCAGCAGTTACCACTTTAGCGGGAATGAGCAGTTCTTC.

For the CDR3, the DNA is TGTGCCAGCACCATTAGCGGGAGGGCGGGAGAGACCCAGTACTTC. Protein product: CASTISGRAGETQYF. The gene calls are TRBV5-6 and TRBJ2-5; TRBD2 matches 11 bases. V dropped 6 bases and J dropped 4; count of bases not matched to a gene: 8. CDR1 SGHDT and CDR2 YYEEEE come from the germline V gene. CDR3 length: 15 residues.

Ten or more counts support this clonotype. The chain couples TRBV9 to TRBJ2-1; 12 bases align to TRBD1. CDR1 is SGDLS, CDR2 YYNGEE, per germline. V gave up 3 bases and J gave up 8 bases; unmatched junction bases: 18. This CDR3 region has 19 residues. CDR3 protein: CASSAPGQGALWISDEQFF. CDR3 coding DNA: TGTGCCAGCAGCGCTCCGGGACAGGGGGCGTTATGGATTTCGGATGAGCAGTTCTTC.

As to this clonotype: Since a much larger clone is just one base distant, this may be a read error. This chain uses TRBV5-4 with TRBJ1-5, with D possibly being TRBD1 (5 bases). Germline V gene data show CDR1 as SGHNT and CDR2 as YYREEE (reference sequence). V lost 0 bases, J lost 11 bases, and 12 bases lay in between. The CDR3 runs to 13 residues. Here the CDR3 DNA reads TGTGCCAGCAGCTTGGCCGGGGACGGCACCCAGCATTTT. As protein: CASSLAGDGTQHF.